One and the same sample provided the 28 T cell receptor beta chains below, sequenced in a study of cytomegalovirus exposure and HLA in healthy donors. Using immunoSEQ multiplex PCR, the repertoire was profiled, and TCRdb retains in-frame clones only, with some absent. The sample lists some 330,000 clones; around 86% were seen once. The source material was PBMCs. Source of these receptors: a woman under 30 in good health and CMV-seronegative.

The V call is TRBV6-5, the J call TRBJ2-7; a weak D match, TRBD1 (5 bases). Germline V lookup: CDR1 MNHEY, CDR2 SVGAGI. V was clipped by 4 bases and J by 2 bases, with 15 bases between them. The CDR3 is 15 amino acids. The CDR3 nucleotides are TGTGCCAGCAGTTTGGCCCGACAGAGCGCCTACGAGCAGTACTTC. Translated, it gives CASSLARQSAYEQYF.

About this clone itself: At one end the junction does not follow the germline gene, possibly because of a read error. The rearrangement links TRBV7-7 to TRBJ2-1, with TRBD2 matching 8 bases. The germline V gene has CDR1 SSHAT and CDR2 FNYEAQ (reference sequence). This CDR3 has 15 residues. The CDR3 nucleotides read TGTGCTAGCAGCTCGATAAGCGGGAGCAGGAATGAGCAGTTCTTC. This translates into CASSSISGSRNEQFF.

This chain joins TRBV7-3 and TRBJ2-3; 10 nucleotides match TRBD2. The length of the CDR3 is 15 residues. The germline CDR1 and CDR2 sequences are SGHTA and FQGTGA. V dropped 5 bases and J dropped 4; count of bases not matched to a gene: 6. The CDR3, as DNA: TGTGCCAGCAGCGGGAAAGCGGGAGGGTCAGATACGCAGTATTTT. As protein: CASSGKAGGSDTQYF.

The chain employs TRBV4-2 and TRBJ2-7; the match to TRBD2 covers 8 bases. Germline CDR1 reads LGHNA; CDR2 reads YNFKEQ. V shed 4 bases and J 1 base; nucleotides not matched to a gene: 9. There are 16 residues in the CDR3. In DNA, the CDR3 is TGTGCCAGCAGCCGCCAAACTAGCGGATCTTCCTACGAGCAGTACTTC. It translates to CASSRQTSGSSYEQYF.

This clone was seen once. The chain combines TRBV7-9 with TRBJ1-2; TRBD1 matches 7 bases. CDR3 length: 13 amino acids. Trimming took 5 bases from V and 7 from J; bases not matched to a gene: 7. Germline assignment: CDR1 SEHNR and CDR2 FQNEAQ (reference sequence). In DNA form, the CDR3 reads TGTGCCAGCAGCGCCCGACAGGGAGGTGGCTACACCTTC. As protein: CASSARQGGGYTF.

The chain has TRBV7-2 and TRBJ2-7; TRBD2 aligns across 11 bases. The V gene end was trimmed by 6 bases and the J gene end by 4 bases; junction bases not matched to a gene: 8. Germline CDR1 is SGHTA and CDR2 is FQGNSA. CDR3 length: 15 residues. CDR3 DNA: TGTGCCAGCAGTCATCCCACTAGCGGGAGATACGAGCAGTACTTC. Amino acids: CASSHPTSGRYEQYF.

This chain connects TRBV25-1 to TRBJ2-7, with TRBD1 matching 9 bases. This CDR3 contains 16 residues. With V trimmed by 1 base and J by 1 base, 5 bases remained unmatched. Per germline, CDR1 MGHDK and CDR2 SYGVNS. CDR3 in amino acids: CASSEWRTGESYEQYF. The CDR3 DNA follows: TGTGCCAGCAGTGAATGGAGGACAGGGGAGTCCTACGAGCAGTACTTC.

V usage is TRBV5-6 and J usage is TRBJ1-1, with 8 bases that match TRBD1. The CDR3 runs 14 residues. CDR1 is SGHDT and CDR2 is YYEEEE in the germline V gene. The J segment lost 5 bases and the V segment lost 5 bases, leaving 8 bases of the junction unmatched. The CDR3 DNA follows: TGTGCCAGCAGACGCGGACAGGGTTTTACTGAAGCTTTCTTT. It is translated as CASRRGQGFTEAFF.

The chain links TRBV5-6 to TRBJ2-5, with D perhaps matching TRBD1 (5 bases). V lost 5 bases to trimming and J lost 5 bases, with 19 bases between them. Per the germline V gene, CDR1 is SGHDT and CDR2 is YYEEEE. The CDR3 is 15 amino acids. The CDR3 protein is CASSQQGGLGETQYF. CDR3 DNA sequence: TGTGCCAGCAGTCAGCAGGGCGGTTTAGGGGAGACCCAGTACTTC. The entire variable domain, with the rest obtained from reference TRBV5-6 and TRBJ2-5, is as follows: DAGVTQSPTHLIKTRGQQVTLRCSPKSGHDTVSWYQQALGQGPQFIFQYYEEEERQRGNFPDRFSGHQFPNYSSELNVNALLLGDSALYLCASSQQGGLGETQYFGPGTRLLVL.

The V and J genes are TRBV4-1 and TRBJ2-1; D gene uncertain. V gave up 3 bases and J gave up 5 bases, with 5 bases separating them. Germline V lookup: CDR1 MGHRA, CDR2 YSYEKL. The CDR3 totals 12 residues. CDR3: CASSQTHNEQFF. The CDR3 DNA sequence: TGCGCCAGCAGCCAGACTCACAATGAGCAGTTCTTC.

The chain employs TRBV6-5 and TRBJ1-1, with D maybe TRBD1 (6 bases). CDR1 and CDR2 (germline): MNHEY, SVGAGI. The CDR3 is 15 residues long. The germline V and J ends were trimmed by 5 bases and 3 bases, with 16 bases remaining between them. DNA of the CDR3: TGTGCCAGCAGTCCCTTAGCAGGGGCCGACACTGAAGCTTTCTTT. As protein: CASSPLAGADTEAFF.

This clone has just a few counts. The CDR3 spells CASSDLRGRQFF. DNA for the CDR3: TGCGCCAGCAGCGATCTCAGGGGGCGGCAGTTCTTC. V is TRBV5-1 and J is TRBJ2-1; 8 bases are shared with TRBD1. J lost 12 bases, V lost 4 bases, and 6 bases had no gene match. Germline CDR1 and CDR2: SGHRS and YFSETQ. CDR3 length equals 12 residues.

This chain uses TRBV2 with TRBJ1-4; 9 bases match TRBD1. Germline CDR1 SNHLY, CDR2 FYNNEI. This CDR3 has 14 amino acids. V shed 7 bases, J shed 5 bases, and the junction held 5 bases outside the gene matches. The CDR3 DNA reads TGTGCCAGCACGGAGACAGGGGGAAATGAAAAACTGTTTTTT. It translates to CASTETGGNEKLFF.

The CDR3 coding sequence is TGCGCCAGCAGCCAAGACGGGAGGGCTTGGAGCTATGGCTACACCTTC. It encodes CASSQDGRAWSYGYTF. The chain employs TRBV4-1 and TRBJ1-2, with D unresolved. CDR3 length: 16 residues. V lost 0 bases and J 4 bases, leaving 15 bases between the germline ends. The V gene's germline CDR1 is MGHRA and CDR2 YSYEKL.

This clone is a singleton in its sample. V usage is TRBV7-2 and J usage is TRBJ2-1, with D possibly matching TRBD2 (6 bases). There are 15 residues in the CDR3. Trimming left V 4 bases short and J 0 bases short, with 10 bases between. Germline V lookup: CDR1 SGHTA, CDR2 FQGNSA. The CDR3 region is CASSSTGSSYNEQFF. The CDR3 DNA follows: TGTGCCAGCAGCTCGACCGGGAGCTCCTACAATGAGCAGTTCTTC.

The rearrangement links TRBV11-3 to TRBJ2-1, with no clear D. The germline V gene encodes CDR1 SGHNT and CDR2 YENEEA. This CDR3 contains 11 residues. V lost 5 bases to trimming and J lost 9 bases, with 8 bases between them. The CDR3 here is CASSQGGEQFF. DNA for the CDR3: TGTGCCAGCAGCCAAGGCGGTGAGCAGTTCTTC.

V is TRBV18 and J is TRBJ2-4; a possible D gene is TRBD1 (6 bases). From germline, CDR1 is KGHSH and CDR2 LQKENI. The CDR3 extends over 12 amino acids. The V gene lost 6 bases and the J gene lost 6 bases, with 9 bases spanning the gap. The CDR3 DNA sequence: TGTGCCAGCTCTACGGACAGAAACATTCAGTACTTC. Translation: CASSTDRNIQYF.

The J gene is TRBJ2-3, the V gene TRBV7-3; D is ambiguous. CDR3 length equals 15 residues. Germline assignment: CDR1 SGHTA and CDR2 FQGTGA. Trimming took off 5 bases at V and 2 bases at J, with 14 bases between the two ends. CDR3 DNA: TGTGCCAGCAGCCCCAGGCCCGGCGACACAGATACGCAGTATTTT. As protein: CASSPRPGDTDTQYF.

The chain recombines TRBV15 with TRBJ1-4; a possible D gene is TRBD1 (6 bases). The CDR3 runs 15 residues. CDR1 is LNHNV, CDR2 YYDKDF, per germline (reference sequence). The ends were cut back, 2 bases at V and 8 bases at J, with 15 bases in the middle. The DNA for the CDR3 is TGTGCCACCAGCAGAACCCCCTCAGGGGCCGAAAAACTGTTTTTT. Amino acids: CATSRTPSGAEKLFF.

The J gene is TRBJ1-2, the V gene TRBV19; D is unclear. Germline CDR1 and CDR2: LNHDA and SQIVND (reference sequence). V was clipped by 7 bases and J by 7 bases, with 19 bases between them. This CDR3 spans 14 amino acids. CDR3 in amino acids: CASTDGPRAGGYTF. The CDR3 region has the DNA TGTGCCAGTACCGACGGCCCAAGGGCGGGTGGCTACACCTTC.

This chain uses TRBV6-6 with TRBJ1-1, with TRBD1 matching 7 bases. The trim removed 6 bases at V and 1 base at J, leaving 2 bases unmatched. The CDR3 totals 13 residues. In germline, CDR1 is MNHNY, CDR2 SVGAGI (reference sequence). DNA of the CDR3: TGTGCCAGCAGCCGACAGGGGAACACTGAAGCTTTCTTT. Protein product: CASSRQGNTEAFF.

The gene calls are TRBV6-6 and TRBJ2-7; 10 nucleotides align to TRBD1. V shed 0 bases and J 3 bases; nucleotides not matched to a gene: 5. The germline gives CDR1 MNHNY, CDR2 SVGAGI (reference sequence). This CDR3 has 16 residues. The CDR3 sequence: CASSYSIGTGVYEQYF. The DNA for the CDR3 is TGTGCCAGCAGTTACTCTATCGGGACAGGGGTCTACGAGCAGTACTTC.

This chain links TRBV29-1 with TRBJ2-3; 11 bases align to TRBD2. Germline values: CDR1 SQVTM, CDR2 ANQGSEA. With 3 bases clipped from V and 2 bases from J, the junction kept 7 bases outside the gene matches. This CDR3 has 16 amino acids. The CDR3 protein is CSVDPRLAGTTDTQYF. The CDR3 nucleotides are TGCAGCGTTGATCCCCGACTAGCGGGAACCACAGATACGCAGTATTTT.

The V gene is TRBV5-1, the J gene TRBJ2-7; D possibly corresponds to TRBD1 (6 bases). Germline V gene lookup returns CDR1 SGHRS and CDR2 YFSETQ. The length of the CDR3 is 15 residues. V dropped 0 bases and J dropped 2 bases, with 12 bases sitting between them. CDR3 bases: TGCGCCAGCAGCTTGGAAGGGGGTACTACCTACGAGCAGTACTTC. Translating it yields CASSLEGGTTYEQYF.

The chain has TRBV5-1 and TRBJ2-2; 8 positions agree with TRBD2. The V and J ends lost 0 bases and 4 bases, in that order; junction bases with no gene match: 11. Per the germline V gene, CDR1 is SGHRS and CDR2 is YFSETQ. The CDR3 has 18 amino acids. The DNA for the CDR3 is TGCGCCAGCAGCTTGGTCCCAGCGGGAGTACTAGGCACCGGGGAGCTGTTTTTT. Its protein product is CASSLVPAGVLGTGELFF.

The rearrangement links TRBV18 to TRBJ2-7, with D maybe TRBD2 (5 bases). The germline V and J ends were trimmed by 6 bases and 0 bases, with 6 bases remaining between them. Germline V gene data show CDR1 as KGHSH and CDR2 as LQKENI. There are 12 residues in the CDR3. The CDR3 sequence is CASSGDSYEQYF. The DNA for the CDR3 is TGTGCCAGCTCCGGGGACTCCTACGAGCAGTACTTC. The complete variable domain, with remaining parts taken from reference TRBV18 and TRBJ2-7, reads NAGVMQNPRHLVRRRGQEARLRCSPMKGHSHVYWYRQLPEEGLKFMVYLQKENIIDESGMPKERFSAEFPKEGPSILRIQQVVRGDSAAYFCASSGDSYEQYFGPGTRLTVT.

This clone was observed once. CDR3 residues: CASSVRQGSTDTQYF. CDR3 coding DNA: TGTGCCAGCAGTGTCAGACAGGGCAGCACAGATACGCAGTATTTT. The chain joins TRBV2 to TRBJ2-3, with 7 bases lining up with TRBD1. Germline CDR1 and CDR2: SNHLY and FYNNEI. The V gene end was trimmed by 4 bases and the J gene end by 0 bases; junction bases not matched to a gene: 4. CDR3 length: 15 amino acids.

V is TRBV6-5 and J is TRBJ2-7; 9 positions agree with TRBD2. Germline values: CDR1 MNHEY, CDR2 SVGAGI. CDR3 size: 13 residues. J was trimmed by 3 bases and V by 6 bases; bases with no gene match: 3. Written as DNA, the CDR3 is TGTGCCAGCAGATCGACTAGCGGCTACGAGCAGTACTTC. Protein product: CASRSTSGYEQYF.